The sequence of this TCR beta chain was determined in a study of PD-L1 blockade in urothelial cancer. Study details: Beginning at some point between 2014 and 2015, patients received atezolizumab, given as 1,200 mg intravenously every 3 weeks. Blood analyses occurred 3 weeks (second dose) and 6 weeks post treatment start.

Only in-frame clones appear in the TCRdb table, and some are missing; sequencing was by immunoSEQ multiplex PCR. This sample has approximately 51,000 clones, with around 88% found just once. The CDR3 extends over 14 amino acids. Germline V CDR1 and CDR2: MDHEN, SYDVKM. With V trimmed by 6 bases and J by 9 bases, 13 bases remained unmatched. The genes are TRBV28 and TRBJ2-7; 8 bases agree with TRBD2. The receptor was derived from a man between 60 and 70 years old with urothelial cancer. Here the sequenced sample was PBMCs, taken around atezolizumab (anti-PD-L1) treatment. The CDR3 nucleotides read TGTGCCAGCAGCCCCGGGGGGGTGGGTTGGGGGCAGTACTTC. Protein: CASSPGGVGWGQYF.